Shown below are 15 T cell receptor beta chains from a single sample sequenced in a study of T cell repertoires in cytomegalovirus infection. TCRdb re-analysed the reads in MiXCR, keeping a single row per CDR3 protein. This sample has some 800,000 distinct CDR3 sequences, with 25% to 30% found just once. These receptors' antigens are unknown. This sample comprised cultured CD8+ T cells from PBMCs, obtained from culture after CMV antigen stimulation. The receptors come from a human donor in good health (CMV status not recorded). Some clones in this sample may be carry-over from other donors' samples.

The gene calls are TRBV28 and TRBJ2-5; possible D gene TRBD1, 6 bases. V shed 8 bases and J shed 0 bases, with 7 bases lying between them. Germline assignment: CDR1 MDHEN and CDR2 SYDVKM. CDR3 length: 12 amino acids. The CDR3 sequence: CASGGHQETQYF. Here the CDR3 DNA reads TGTGCCAGCGGGGGCCACCAAGAGACCCAGTACTTC. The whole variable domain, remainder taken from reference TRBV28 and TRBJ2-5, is DVKVTQSSRYLVKRTGEKVFLECVQDMDHENMFWYRQDPGLGLRLIYFSYDVKMKEKGDIPEGYSVSREKKERFSLILESASTNQTSMYLCASGGHQETQYFGPGTRLLVL.

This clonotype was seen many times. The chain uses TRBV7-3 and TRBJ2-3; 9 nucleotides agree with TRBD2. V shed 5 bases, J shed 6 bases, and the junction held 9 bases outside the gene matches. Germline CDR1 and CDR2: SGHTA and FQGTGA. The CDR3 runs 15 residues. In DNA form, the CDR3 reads TGTGCCAGCAGCATAAGCGGGGGGCTGGGGGATACGCAGTATTTT. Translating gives CASSISGGLGDTQYF.

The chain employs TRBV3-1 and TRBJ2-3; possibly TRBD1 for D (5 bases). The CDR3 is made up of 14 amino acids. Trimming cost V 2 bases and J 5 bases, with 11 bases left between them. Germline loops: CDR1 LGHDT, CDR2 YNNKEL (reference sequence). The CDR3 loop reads CASSQSTAQDTQYF. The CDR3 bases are TGTGCCAGCAGCCAATCGACAGCCCAAGATACGCAGTATTTT.

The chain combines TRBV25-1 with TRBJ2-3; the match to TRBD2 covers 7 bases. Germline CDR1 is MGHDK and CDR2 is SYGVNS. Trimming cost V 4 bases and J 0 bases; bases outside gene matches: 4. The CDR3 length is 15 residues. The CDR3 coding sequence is TGTGCCAGCAGTGTACTAGCGACTAGCACAGATACGCAGTATTTT. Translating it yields CASSVLATSTDTQYF.

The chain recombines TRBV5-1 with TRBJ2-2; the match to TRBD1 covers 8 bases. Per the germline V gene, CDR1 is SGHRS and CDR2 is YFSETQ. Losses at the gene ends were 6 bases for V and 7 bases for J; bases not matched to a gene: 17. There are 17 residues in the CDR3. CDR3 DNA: TGCGCCAGCACGCCAATTGGACAGGGTTTCCACGACGGGGAGCTGTTTTTT. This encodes CASTPIGQGFHDGELFF.

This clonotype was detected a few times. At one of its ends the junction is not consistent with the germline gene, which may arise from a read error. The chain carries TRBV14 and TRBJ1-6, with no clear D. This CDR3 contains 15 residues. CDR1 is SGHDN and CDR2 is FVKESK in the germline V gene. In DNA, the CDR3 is TGTGCCAGCAGCCGTGGTCCAAGTCGTGATTCACCTCTCCACTTT. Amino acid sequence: CASSRGPSRDSPLHF.

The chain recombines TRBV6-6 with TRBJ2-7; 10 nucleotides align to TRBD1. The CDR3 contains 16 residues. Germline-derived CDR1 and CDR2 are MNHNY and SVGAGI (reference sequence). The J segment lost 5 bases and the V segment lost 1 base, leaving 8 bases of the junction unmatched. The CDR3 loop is CASSYYSGQGINEQYF. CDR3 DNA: TGTGCCAGCAGTTACTACTCGGGACAGGGGATCAACGAGCAGTACTTC.

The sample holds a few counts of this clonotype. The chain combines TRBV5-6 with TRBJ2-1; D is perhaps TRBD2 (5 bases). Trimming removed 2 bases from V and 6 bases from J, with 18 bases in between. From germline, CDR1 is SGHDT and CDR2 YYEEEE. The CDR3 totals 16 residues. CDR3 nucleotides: TGTGCCAGCAGCTTCCTGGACTCTGGTTGGGGCAATGAGCAGTTCTTC. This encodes CASSFLDSGWGNEQFF.

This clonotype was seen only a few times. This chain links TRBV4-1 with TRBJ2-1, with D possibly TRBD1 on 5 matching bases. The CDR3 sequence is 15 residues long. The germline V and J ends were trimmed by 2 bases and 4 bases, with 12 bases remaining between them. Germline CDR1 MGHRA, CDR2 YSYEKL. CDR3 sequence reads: CASSQPTALYNEQFF. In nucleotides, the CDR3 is TGCGCCAGCAGCCAACCGACAGCTTTATACAATGAGCAGTTCTTC.

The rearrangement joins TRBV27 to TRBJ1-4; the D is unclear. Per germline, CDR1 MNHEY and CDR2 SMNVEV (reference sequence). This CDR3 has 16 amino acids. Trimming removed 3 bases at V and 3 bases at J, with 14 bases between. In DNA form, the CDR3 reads TGTGCCAGCAGTTTCGTCTTTAGTTCGGCTAATGAAAAACTGTTTTTT. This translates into CASSFVFSSANEKLFF.

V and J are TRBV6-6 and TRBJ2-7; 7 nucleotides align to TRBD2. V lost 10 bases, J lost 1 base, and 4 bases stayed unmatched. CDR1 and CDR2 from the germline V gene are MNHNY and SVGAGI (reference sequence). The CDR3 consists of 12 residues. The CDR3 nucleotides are TGTGCCACCCTGGGAGGGTCCTACGAGCAGTACTTC. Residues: CATLGGSYEQYF.

The CDR3 bases are TGTGCCATCCCCGGAAATTGGTCAGCGGGGGCCACAGATACGCAGTATTTT. Translation: CAIPGNWSAGATDTQYF. The V call is TRBV7-9, the J call TRBJ2-3, with 8 bases lining up with TRBD2. Germline CDR1 reads SEHNR; CDR2 reads FQNEAQ (reference sequence). Losses at the gene ends were 10 bases for V and 2 bases for J; bases not matched to a gene: 17. This CDR3 comprises 17 residues. Full variable domain (missing parts from reference TRBV7-9 and TRBJ2-3): DTGVSQNPRHKITKRGQNVTFRCDPISEHNRLYWYRQTLGQGPEFLTYFQNEAQLEKSRLLSDRFSAERPKGSFSTLEIQRTEQGDSAMYLCAIPGNWSAGATDTQYFGPGTRLTVL.

CDR3 in amino acids: CASSLILSQNTEAFF. The CDR3 bases are TGCGCCAGCAGCTTAATCCTGTCGCAGAACACTGAAGCTTTCTTT. The chain couples TRBV5-1 to TRBJ1-1; D not resolved. Per germline, CDR1 SGHRS and CDR2 YFSETQ. The CDR3 contains 15 residues. The V and J ends lost 2 bases and 1 base respectively, with 12 bases between them.

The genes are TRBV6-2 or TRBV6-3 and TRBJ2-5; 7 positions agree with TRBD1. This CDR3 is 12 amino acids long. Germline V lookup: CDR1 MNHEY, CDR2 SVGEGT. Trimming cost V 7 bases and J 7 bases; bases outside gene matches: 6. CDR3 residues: CASIGQEWTQYF. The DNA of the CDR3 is TGTGCCAGCATCGGACAGGAGTGGACCCAGTACTTC.

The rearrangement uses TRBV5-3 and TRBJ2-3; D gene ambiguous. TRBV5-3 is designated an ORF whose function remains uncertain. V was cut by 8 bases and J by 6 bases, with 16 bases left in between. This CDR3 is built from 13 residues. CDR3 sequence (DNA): TGTGCCAGCCTGGGAAGTCCAACCGATACGCAGTATTTT. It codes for CASLGSPTDTQYF.